This T cell receptor (beta chain) was profiled in a study of cytomegalovirus exposure and HLA in healthy donors. V dropped 5 bases and J dropped 8 bases, with 16 bases sitting between them. Germline V CDR1 and CDR2: MNHEY, SVGAGI. The CDR3 has 13 residues. Primers for the PCR totalled 60 Vbeta and 13 Jbeta. Source study methods: Among the unique TCR beta chains that a later analysis counted, about 85 million in all, about 12 million were shared. Measured with immunoSEQ multiplex PCR; TCRdb has only the in-frame clones, and not every one. V and J calls and clone size come straight from that table; D and trimming were deduced from the DNA. The data contain some 200,000 clones, 65% to 85% of them singletons.

The clonotype comes from a boy aged 2 to 10 in good health and CMV-seronegative. Sequenced: PBMCs. The rearrangement uses TRBV6-5 and TRBJ2-7; D may be TRBD1 (6 bases). CDR3: CASSKRPGTKQYF. In nucleotides, the CDR3 is TGTGCCAGCAGTAAACGGCCTGGGACAAAGCAGTACTTC.